The clone carrying this T cell receptor (beta chain) has just a few counts. Its target is not known. This sample is part of a study of persistence of HIV-infected CD4 T cells. The study, taken as a whole, reports: Within sorted populations, more oligoclonal TCRs accompanied more oligoclonal proviruses.

The libraries were made with immunoSEQ version 4 in survey mode. Clones were sequenced by immunoSEQ multiplex PCR, and TCRdb holds only the in-frame ones, with some missing. The sample contains over 25,000 clones, 80% to 90% of which appear only once. Lysates of CMV-infected fibroblasts at 10 ug/mL stimulated these cells. CD40L/CD69 double-negative CD45RO-high memory CD4+ T cells were collected. This clonotype was obtained from an adult man with HIV who was CMV-seropositive. The source was CD4+ T cells sorted from PBMCs after approximately 20-hour stimulation, collected from a patient who received antiretroviral therapy.

CDR3: CASSGQGATEAFF. Written as DNA, the CDR3 is TGTGCCAGTAGTGGACAGGGGGCAACTGAAGCTTTCTTT. This sequence joins TRBV19 and TRBJ1-1; 11 positions match TRBD1. J gave up 5 bases and V 5 bases, and 1 base lay outside the gene matches. The CDR3 sequence is 13 residues long. Germline loops: CDR1 LNHDA, CDR2 SQIVND (reference sequence).